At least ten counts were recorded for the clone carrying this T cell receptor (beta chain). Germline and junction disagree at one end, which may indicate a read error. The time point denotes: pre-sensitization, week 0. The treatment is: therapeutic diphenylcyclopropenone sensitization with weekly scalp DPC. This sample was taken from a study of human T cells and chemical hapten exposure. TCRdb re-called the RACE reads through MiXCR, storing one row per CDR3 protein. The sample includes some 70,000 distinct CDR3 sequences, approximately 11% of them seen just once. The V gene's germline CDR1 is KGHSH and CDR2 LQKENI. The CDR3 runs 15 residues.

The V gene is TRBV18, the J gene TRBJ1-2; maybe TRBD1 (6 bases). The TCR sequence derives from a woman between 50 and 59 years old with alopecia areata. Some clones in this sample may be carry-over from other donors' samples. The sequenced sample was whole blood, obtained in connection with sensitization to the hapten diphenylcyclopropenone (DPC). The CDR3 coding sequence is TGTGCCAGCTCCCCACAACCAACAGGGTCGGATGGCTACACCTTC. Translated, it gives CASSPQPTGSDGYTF.